This record concerns one TCR beta chain sequence. This entry belongs to a study of graft-versus-host responses after intestinal transplantation. Background on the study: The whole recipient group had anti-thymocyte globulin induction followed by tacrolimus and steroids for approximately three years. Overall study results and limits: The presence of high graft-versus-host to host-versus-graft clonal ratios in allografts characterized patients with graft-donor T cell macrochimerism. Recipient marrow harbored GvH clones, some of which surfaced first in ileum or blood.

Stimulators, around 200,000 irradiated and violet-dye-labeled cells, were plated with around 200,000 CFSE-labeled responder cells. Post-reaction sorting isolated proliferating CFSE-low CD3+CD4+ and CD3+CD8+ responders. The CDR3 length is 15 residues. From germline, CDR1 is PRHDT and CDR2 FYEKMQ (reference sequence). With 3 bases clipped from V and 2 bases from J, the junction kept 2 bases outside the gene matches. Clones were read by immunoSEQ multiplex PCR, and TCRdb kept only the in-frame ones, dropping some. The sample lists fewer than 9,500 clones, around a third seen once, with just over 3% in the top ten.

The sequence came from a human patient who was an organ donor for intestinal transplantation. Sequencing used alloreactive CD8+ T cells from a mixed lymphocyte reaction culture, obtained before transplantation. Noted subset: CFSE-low proliferating T cells sorted from approximately six-day pre-transplant mixed lymphocyte reaction (GvH or HvG direction). This chain uses TRBV13 with TRBJ2-2, with TRBD2 matching 8 bases. Written as DNA, the CDR3 is TGTGCCAGCAGCTTCGGGGGGGGCAACACCGGGGAGCTGTTTTTT. This codes for CASSFGGGNTGELFF.